One and the same sample provided the 12 T cell receptor beta chains below, sequenced in a study of T cells in Graves' hyperthyroidism and ophthalmopathy. Amplified TCR beta CDR3 regions derived from RNA transcripts. The TCR CDR3 was amplified in a first-round RT-PCR using the HTBI primer set. TCRdb fed the multiplex PCR reads into MiXCR, producing one record per CDR3 protein. The data hold around 490,000 distinct CDR3 sequences, with just under 20% observed a single time. Sequencing was performed on blood. The receptor source for this set is a middle-aged man with Graves' ophthalmopathy.

On this clonotype: The germline gene is not matched at one end of the junction; a read error may be the cause. V is TRBV6-2 or TRBV6-3 and J is TRBJ2-7, with D maybe TRBD1 (6 bases). Germline V gives CDR1 MNHEY, CDR2 SVGEGT. The CDR3 length is 12 residues. CDR3 nucleotide sequence: TGCGCCAGCAGCGGACAGCGCTACGAGCAGTACTTC. This gives the protein CASSGQRYEQYF.

This clonotype was counted many times. This rearrangement joins TRBV11-2 to TRBJ1-1, with TRBD1 as a possible D gene (5 bases). Trimming removed 3 bases at V and 0 bases at J, with 11 bases between. The CDR3 runs to 15 residues. Germline lookup yields CDR1 SGHAT and CDR2 FQNNGV. This chain's CDR3 is CASSFPTVMNTEAFF. The CDR3, as DNA: TGTGCCAGCAGCTTCCCGACAGTTATGAACACTGAAGCTTTCTTT.

A few counts support this clonotype. This chain uses TRBV6-2 or TRBV6-3 with TRBJ1-6; D possibly corresponds to TRBD1 (5 bases). There are 13 residues in the CDR3. V was shortened by 2 bases and J by 8 bases, with 7 bases between the two germline ends. Per the germline V gene, CDR1 is MNHEY and CDR2 is SVGEGT. This chain's CDR3 is CASSYRGYSPLHF. CDR3 DNA: TGTGCCAGCAGTTACAGGGGTTATTCACCCCTCCACTTT.

This clonotype appeared many times. The chain carries TRBV7-2 and TRBJ2-3, with D possibly being TRBD2 (5 bases). The CDR3 is 14 residues long. The V end was cut by 7 bases, the J end by 7 bases, with 18 bases between. Germline V gene sequence: CDR1 SGHTA, CDR2 FQGNSA. DNA for the CDR3: TGTGCCAGCAAGGCCCGAGACGGAGGCTATACGCAGTATTTT. Its protein is CASKARDGGYTQYF.

The table lists this clonotype with a few counts. V and J are TRBV29-1 and TRBJ2-5, with D unresolved. This CDR3 contains 12 residues. Trimming took 7 bases from V and 4 from J, leaving 13 bases between them. In germline, CDR1 is SQVTM, CDR2 ANQGSEA. The CDR3 sequence is CSARANRETQYF. The CDR3 coding sequence is TGCAGCGCTCGGGCCAATCGAGAGACCCAGTACTTC.

This sequence joins TRBV7-9 and TRBJ2-7; D ambiguous. CDR1 is SEHNR, CDR2 FQNEAQ, per germline (reference sequence). The length of the CDR3 is 13 residues. Between the trimmed V and J ends, which lost 4 bases and 5 bases, there was a span of 12 bases. DNA of the CDR3: TGTGCCAGCAGCTCCCCTCCCCTGCACGAGCAGTACTTC. It specifies CASSSPPLHEQYF.

Many counts were recorded for this clonotype. This chain uses TRBV3-1 with TRBJ2-7; 8 nucleotides line up with TRBD2. CDR3 length: 14 amino acids. V gave up 1 base and J gave up 5 bases; unmatched junction bases: 4. Germline V gives CDR1 LGHDT, CDR2 YNNKEL (reference sequence). This chain's CDR3 is CASSQGTGGNEQYF. The CDR3 bases are TGTGCCAGCAGCCAAGGGACGGGGGGGAACGAGCAGTACTTC.

The V and J genes are TRBV2 and TRBJ2-3, with TRBD2 as a possible D gene (5 bases). From germline, CDR1 is SNHLY and CDR2 FYNNEI. The CDR3 is 12 amino acids. V shed 7 bases and J shed 4 bases, with 9 bases lying between them. The CDR3 loop reads CASNEGPDTQYF. The CDR3 nucleotides are TGTGCCAGCAATGAGGGCCCAGATACGCAGTATTTT.

This clonotype was observed a handful of times. This sequence joins TRBV2 and TRBJ2-3; D gene uncertain. The ends were cut back, 1 base at V and 5 bases at J, with 4 bases in the middle. Germline loops: CDR1 SNHLY, CDR2 FYNNEI. This CDR3 region has 12 residues. The CDR3 DNA reads TGTGCCAGCAGTGAAGAGGAAGATACGCAGTATTTT. Encoded protein: CASSEEEDTQYF.

The sample holds many counts of this clonotype. This chain uses TRBV7-2 with TRBJ2-2; 11 positions match TRBD2. This CDR3 contains 17 residues. The V and J ends lost 1 base and 0 bases, in that order; junction bases with no gene match: 1. The V gene's germline CDR1 is SGHTA and CDR2 FQGNSA. CDR3 DNA sequence: TGTGCCAGCAGCTTAGTGACTAGCGGGGCGAACACCGGGGAGCTGTTTTTT. Its translation is CASSLVTSGANTGELFF.

This clonotype was seen just once. The chain recombines TRBV28 with TRBJ2-7; D tentatively reads TRBD1 or TRBD2 (5 bases each). Germline values: CDR1 MDHEN, CDR2 SYDVKM. Trimming left V 6 bases short and J 3 bases short, with 18 bases between. CDR3 size: 15 residues. CDR3 coding DNA: TGTGCCAGCAGGGCTCTCGGGGACGAAAGCTACGAGCAGTACTTC. Encoded protein: CASRALGDESYEQYF.

The chain is built from TRBV27 and TRBJ2-3; 10 bases fit TRBD1. Germline CDR1 MNHEY, CDR2 SMNVEV (reference sequence). Trimming at V came to 8 bases and at J to 6 bases, leaving 11 bases not matched to a gene. The CDR3 covers 15 residues. CDR3 in DNA: TGTGCCAGCCTGGTGAGGGGACAGGGGTGGGATACGCAGTATTTT. Residues: CASLVRGQGWDTQYF.